This TCR beta chain was sequenced for a study of T-cell memory formation after mild COVID-19. Study background: TCR clusters were mostly confined to one donor each.

Findings of the study overall: Clones shrinking from day 15 to 85 showed even CD4/CD8 mixes; later expanders tilted CD4+.

This CDR3 comprises 12 residues. Germline V gene lookup returns CDR1 SGHVS and CDR2 FQNEAQ. V shed 4 bases and J shed 6 bases, with 10 bases lying between them. In regard to this clonotype: Its matching antigen is unknown.

A 5'RACE reaction primed in the constant segment made cDNA libraries of TCR alpha and TCR beta, and these carried sample barcodes and UMIs. MiXCR, run by TCRdb on the 5' RACE reads, gives a single entry per CDR3 protein. This table has around 150,000 distinct CDR3 sequences, around 13% appearing once. V gene TRBV7-8 combines with J gene TRBJ2-7, with D maybe TRBD2 (7 bases). This sequence was found in an adult woman who had mild COVID-19 (a few samples of this study predate the infection). Cell type and time point are not known. Sequencing was done on a sample of PBMCs or a T cell subset sorted from them (not recorded which). In nucleotides, the CDR3 is TGTGCCAGCAGCTCCGGGGGGCGCGAGCAGTACTTC. Its protein is CASSSGGREQYF. Combining the CDR3 with reference TRBV7-8 and TRBJ2-7 gives the whole variable domain GAGVSQSPRYKVAKRGQDVALRCDPISGHVSLFWYQQALGQGPEFLTYFQNEAQLDKSGLPSDRFFAERPEGSVSTLKIQRTQQEDSAVYLCASSSGGREQYFGPGTRLTVT.